The entry below describes one T cell receptor (beta chain). Its target is unknown. This PCR relied on a set of 60 Vbeta primers and 13 Jbeta primers. Profiling relied on immunoSEQ multiplex PCR, and the TCRdb table lists in-frame clones only, not all of them. The data hold approximately 140,000 clones, with 65% to 90% observed a single time. This CDR3 has 15 amino acids. V was pared by 4 bases and J by 9 bases, with 8 bases of the junction left unmatched. The germline V gene encodes CDR1 SEHNR and CDR2 FQNEAQ (reference sequence). The sample belongs to a study of cytomegalovirus exposure and HLA in healthy donors. Study-wide results and caveats: In all likelihood, a cluster of highly shared sequence variants was a sequencing artifact. The investigators catalogued 150 to 200 TCR beta chains as cytomegalovirus-associated.

This chain joins TRBV7-9 and TRBJ2-1, with 11 bases that match TRBD2. The receptor's source is a girl under 10 years old in good health and CMV-seronegative. The material sequenced was PBMCs. In nucleotides, the CDR3 is TGTGCCAGCAGCTACGTAGCGGGAGGGCCCTCTGAGCAGTTCTTC. It specifies CASSYVAGGPSEQFF.